This TCR beta chain was obtained from a study of cytotoxic CD8 clonotypes in ibrutinib-treated CLL. Deep sequencing aimed at 1 in 200,000 to 1 in 1 million T cells' resolution. Some clones are missing from TCRdb's copy, which holds only in-frame ones; the method was immunoSEQ multiplex PCR. The data show about 310,000 clones, just under 80% seen once. The V and J ends lost 6 bases and 1 base respectively, with 15 bases between them. Looked up from germline, CDR1 is MDHEN and CDR2 is SYDVKM. The CDR3 runs 16 residues. This TCR was recovered from a human donor with chronic lymphocytic leukemia. Source: PBMCs, taken before ibrutinib treatment. V usage is TRBV28 and J usage is TRBJ2-2; a weak D match, TRBD2 (6 bases). The CDR3 DNA reads as TGTGCCAGCAGCCATAATGGACTAAAGAACACCGGGGAGCTGTTTTTT. Translation: CASSHNGLKNTGELFF.